These T cell receptor beta chains were read from a single sample in a study of blood T cell repertoires in COVID-19. Measured with immunoSEQ multiplex PCR; TCRdb has only the in-frame clones, and not every one. The sample includes over 120,000 clones, 87% of them seen just once. The sample consisted of PBMCs or T cells enriched from blood (not recorded which). Source of these receptors: a man aged 55-75 years who had recovered from COVID-19. Both conserved end residues are part of each CDR3. The order of the fields is D gene, clone size, V gene, J gene, CDR3 DNA, CDR3 protein. The D gene is left open where the match is weak. Where a row states a size, it is once, few, many or the class of an expanded clone; other rows omit it.

d_call: TRBD2; clone_size: .; v_call: TRBV6-5; j_call: TRBJ2-1; cdr3_nt: TGTGCCGCAAGCGGGGGGTACAATGAGCAGTTCTTC; cdr3_aa: CAASGGYNEQFF
d_call: .; clone_size: once; v_call: TRBV9; j_call: TRBJ1-6; cdr3_nt: TGTGCCAGCCAAACAGGGACCTATAATTCACCCCTCCACTTT; cdr3_aa: CASQTGTYNSPLHF
d_call: TRBD2; clone_size: .; v_call: TRBV7-2; j_call: TRBJ2-1; cdr3_nt: TGTGCCAGCAGCTTAGCTAGGGAGGGTGAGCAGTTCTTC; cdr3_aa: CASSLAREGEQFF
d_call: TRBD2; clone_size: .; v_call: TRBV24-1; j_call: TRBJ2-3; cdr3_nt: TGTGCCTCCCAAGCGGGAGGGAGCACAGATACGCAGTATTTT; cdr3_aa: CASQAGGSTDTQYF
d_call: .; clone_size: .; v_call: TRBV5-8; j_call: TRBJ2-7; cdr3_nt: TGTGCCAGCAGCTTGGGGCAGTCCTACGAGCAGTACTTC; cdr3_aa: CASSLGQSYEQYF
d_call: TRBD1; clone_size: .; v_call: TRBV28; j_call: TRBJ2-5; cdr3_nt: TGTGCCAGCAGTCCCGGTGGTCAGGGGGCAGAGACCCAGTACTTC; cdr3_aa: CASSPGGQGAETQYF
d_call: .; clone_size: .; v_call: TRBV10-1; j_call: TRBJ2-3; cdr3_nt: TGCGCCAGCAGTGTCAGGGCTTCTCGCACAGATACGCAGTATTTT; cdr3_aa: CASSVRASRTDTQYF
d_call: .; clone_size: few; v_call: TRBV5-6; j_call: TRBJ2-5; cdr3_nt: TGTGCCAGCAGCTTTGGGCCCGGGGAAGAGACCCAGTACTTC; cdr3_aa: CASSFGPGEETQYF
d_call: TRBD2; clone_size: .; v_call: TRBV7-3; j_call: TRBJ2-1; cdr3_nt: TGTGCCAGCAGCTCCCGGACTAGCGGGATTGGCTTCCGTGGGCAGTTCTTC; cdr3_aa: CASSSRTSGIGFRGQFF
d_call: TRBD2; clone_size: .; v_call: TRBV3-1/TRBV3-2; j_call: TRBJ2-7; cdr3_nt: TGTGCCAGCAGCCCGGGGACTAGCGGGACCTTAGGCGAGCAGTACTTC; cdr3_aa: CASSPGTSGTLGEQYF
d_call: .; clone_size: once; v_call: TRBV11-3; j_call: TRBJ2-1; cdr3_nt: TGTGCCAGCAGCGCCACCGATGAGGGTGAGCAGTTCTTC; cdr3_aa: CASSATDEGEQFF
d_call: TRBD2; clone_size: .; v_call: TRBV18; j_call: TRBJ2-5; cdr3_nt: TGTGCCAGCTCACCACCGATAGCGGGAGTGGGAGAGACCCAGTACTTC; cdr3_aa: CASSPPIAGVGETQYF
d_call: .; clone_size: .; v_call: TRBV10-3; j_call: TRBJ2-2; cdr3_nt: TGTGCCATCGGGACAACTGCGAACACCGGGGAGCTGTTTTTT; cdr3_aa: CAIGTTANTGELFF
d_call: .; clone_size: .; v_call: TRBV2; j_call: TRBJ1-1; cdr3_nt: TGTGCCAGCAGTGTTCGGAGGGATGGGGGTCTGAACACTGAAGCTTTCTTT; cdr3_aa: CASSVRRDGGLNTEAFF
d_call: .; clone_size: .; v_call: TRBV29-1; j_call: TRBJ2-2; cdr3_nt: TGCAGCGTTGTCAATCCGGGAGACATCACCGGGGAGCTGTTTTTT; cdr3_aa: CSVVNPGDITGELFF
d_call: .; clone_size: .; v_call: TRBV7-8; j_call: TRBJ2-7; cdr3_nt: TGTGCCAGCAGCTCACAGGGATACGAGCAGTACTTC; cdr3_aa: CASSSQGYEQYF
d_call: .; clone_size: once; v_call: TRBV3-1/TRBV3-2; j_call: TRBJ1-3; cdr3_nt: TGTGCCAGCAGCCAACTAGCCTCTGGAAACACCATATATTTT; cdr3_aa: CASSQLASGNTIYF
d_call: .; clone_size: .; v_call: TRBV5-6; j_call: TRBJ1-6; cdr3_nt: TGTGCCAGCAGCTGGGACTGGACCAATTCACCCCTCCACTTT; cdr3_aa: CASSWDWTNSPLHF
d_call: .; clone_size: .; v_call: TRBV4-2; j_call: TRBJ2-7; cdr3_nt: TGTGCCAGCCCCCCCCTCATAGAGGCCGGCTACGAGCAGTACTTC; cdr3_aa: CASPPLIEAGYEQYF
d_call: TRBD2; clone_size: once; v_call: TRBV30; j_call: TRBJ2-4; cdr3_nt: TGTGCCTGGAGGGGAGCGGGGGCGGGCAAAAACATTCAGTACTTC; cdr3_aa: CAWRGAGAGKNIQYF
d_call: .; clone_size: .; v_call: TRBV4-1; j_call: TRBJ1-6; cdr3_nt: TGCGCCAGCAGCCAAGATCGCTGGGAGGGATCAAGCTCCTATAATTCACCCCTCCACTTT; cdr3_aa: CASSQDRWEGSSSYNSPLHF
d_call: TRBD1; clone_size: few; v_call: TRBV5-1; j_call: TRBJ1-5; cdr3_nt: TGCGCCAGCAGCCTGACAGGGATAAGCAATCAGCCCCAGCATTTT; cdr3_aa: CASSLTGISNQPQHF
d_call: .; clone_size: few; v_call: TRBV21-1; j_call: TRBJ1-5; cdr3_nt: TGTGCCAGCAGCCGGAGAGGCAGGGCGGCCAATCAGCCCCAGCATTTT; cdr3_aa: CASSRRGRAANQPQHF
d_call: .; clone_size: .; v_call: TRBV27; j_call: TRBJ2-3; cdr3_nt: TGTGCCAGCAGTTTAAGGGGGAGTGGGAGCACAGATACGCAGTATTTT; cdr3_aa: CASSLRGSGSTDTQYF
d_call: TRBD1; clone_size: .; v_call: TRBV19; j_call: TRBJ2-3; cdr3_nt: TGTGCCAGTAGTATCCCGACAGGGGGAATCACAGATACGCAGTATTTT; cdr3_aa: CASSIPTGGITDTQYF
d_call: .; clone_size: .; v_call: TRBV2; j_call: TRBJ2-5; cdr3_nt: TGTGCCAGCAGTGGACAAGCCCAAGAGACCCAGTACTTC; cdr3_aa: CASSGQAQETQYF
d_call: TRBD1; clone_size: .; v_call: TRBV25-1; j_call: TRBJ1-4; cdr3_nt: TGTGCCAGCAGTGAATATGGGACAGGCGCCAATGAAAAACTGTTTTTT; cdr3_aa: CASSEYGTGANEKLFF
d_call: .; clone_size: .; v_call: TRBV20-1; j_call: TRBJ1-2; cdr3_nt: TGCAGTGGCGTTGGCTACACCTTC; cdr3_aa: CSGVGYTF
d_call: .; clone_size: .; v_call: TRBV5-8; j_call: TRBJ1-6; cdr3_nt: TGTGCCAGCAGCTTAGGGGGGGAGATGGATTCACCCCTCCACTTT; cdr3_aa: CASSLGGEMDSPLHF
d_call: .; clone_size: .; v_call: TRBV6-1; j_call: TRBJ1-1; cdr3_nt: TGTGCCAGCAGTGAATCGACAGGACCCGAAGCTTTCTTT; cdr3_aa: CASSESTGPEAFF
d_call: .; clone_size: once; v_call: TRBV29-1; j_call: TRBJ2-7; cdr3_nt: TGCAGCGTTGGAGCGGGCTACTACGAGCAGTACTTC; cdr3_aa: CSVGAGYYEQYF
d_call: .; clone_size: .; v_call: TRBV28; j_call: TRBJ2-7; cdr3_nt: TGTGCCAGCAGTCAATCCTACAGGGGACTCTCCTACGAGCAGTACTTC; cdr3_aa: CASSQSYRGLSYEQYF
d_call: .; clone_size: .; v_call: TRBV4-1; j_call: TRBJ1-3; cdr3_nt: TGCGCCAGCAGCCAAGATTCGAACACCATATATTTT; cdr3_aa: CASSQDSNTIYF
d_call: .; clone_size: once; v_call: TRBV28; j_call: TRBJ2-7; cdr3_nt: TGTGCCAGCAGTCCAGCATCCTCACTGACAGGTTCCTACGAGCAGTACTTC; cdr3_aa: CASSPASSLTGSYEQYF
d_call: .; clone_size: few; v_call: TRBV6-1; j_call: TRBJ1-5; cdr3_nt: TGTGCCAGCAGTGAGGGCTTCGGGGGCAATCAGCCCCAGCATTTT; cdr3_aa: CASSEGFGGNQPQHF
d_call: .; clone_size: .; v_call: TRBV15; j_call: TRBJ2-7; cdr3_nt: TGTGCCACCAGCAGAGAAGGGGGTCTCCCTGGGGAGCAGTACTTC; cdr3_aa: CATSREGGLPGEQYF
d_call: .; clone_size: .; v_call: TRBV28; j_call: TRBJ2-1; cdr3_nt: TGTGCCAGCTGGAGGGACGGACTAAACAATGAGCAGTTCTTC; cdr3_aa: CASWRDGLNNEQFF
d_call: TRBD2; clone_size: .; v_call: TRBV5-6; j_call: TRBJ2-7; cdr3_nt: TGTGCCAGCAGCTTGGAAAGCGGGAGGCACTACGAGCAGTACTTC; cdr3_aa: CASSLESGRHYEQYF
d_call: TRBD2; clone_size: .; v_call: TRBV24-1; j_call: TRBJ2-3; cdr3_nt: TGTGCCACCAGTGACCATGGACTAGCGGCAGATACGCAGTATTTT; cdr3_aa: CATSDHGLAADTQYF
d_call: .; clone_size: .; v_call: TRBV19; j_call: TRBJ1-4; cdr3_nt: TGTGCCAGTAGCCCGGGAAAAAGTAATGAAAAACTGTTTTTT; cdr3_aa: CASSPGKSNEKLFF
d_call: TRBD2; clone_size: .; v_call: TRBV10-1; j_call: TRBJ2-3; cdr3_nt: TGCGCCAGCAGTGACGCTAGCGGGGATACAGATACGCAGTATTTT; cdr3_aa: CASSDASGDTDTQYF
d_call: .; clone_size: .; v_call: TRBV18; j_call: TRBJ2-1; cdr3_nt: TGTGCCAGCTCACCACGTCGTGATGAGCAGTTCTTC; cdr3_aa: CASSPRRDEQFF
d_call: TRBD2; clone_size: .; v_call: TRBV29-1; j_call: TRBJ2-3; cdr3_nt: TGCAGCGCCCCTGGTCGAGGGAGGGCTATGGTAGATACGCAGTATTTT; cdr3_aa: CSAPGRGRAMVDTQYF
d_call: .; clone_size: .; v_call: TRBV11-2; j_call: TRBJ2-7; cdr3_nt: TGTGCCAGCGGTTACGAGGGGGACTACGAGCAGTACTTC; cdr3_aa: CASGYEGDYEQYF
d_call: .; clone_size: .; v_call: TRBV4-1; j_call: TRBJ2-4; cdr3_nt: TGCGCCAGCAGCCTTCCTGGGGCAGATCAGTACTTC; cdr3_aa: CASSLPGADQYF
d_call: .; clone_size: .; v_call: TRBV14; j_call: TRBJ2-6; cdr3_nt: TGTGCCAGCAGCCAACGCAGGGATGGGGCCAACGTCCTGACTTTC; cdr3_aa: CASSQRRDGANVLTF
d_call: .; clone_size: .; v_call: TRBV4-2; j_call: TRBJ1-1; cdr3_nt: TGTGCCAGCAGCCAAGAAAGGCGGAATACTGAAGCTTTCTTT; cdr3_aa: CASSQERRNTEAFF
d_call: .; clone_size: .; v_call: TRBV6-6; j_call: TRBJ2-2; cdr3_nt: TGTGCCAGCAGTGCCGGGACAATGAACACCGGGGAGCTGTTTTTT; cdr3_aa: CASSAGTMNTGELFF
d_call: .; clone_size: .; v_call: TRBV19; j_call: TRBJ1-5; cdr3_nt: TGTGCCAGTAGTATAGGGGAGGGAGGGCAGCCCCAGCATTTT; cdr3_aa: CASSIGEGGQPQHF